What follows is one T cell receptor (beta chain) and its context. As yet, its antigen is unknown. These data originate in a study of cytomegalovirus exposure and HLA in healthy donors. Losses at the gene ends were 4 bases for V and 7 bases for J; bases not matched to a gene: 5. Germline values: CDR1 LNHDA, CDR2 SQIVND (reference sequence). This CDR3 contains 15 residues. Use of 60 Vbeta and 13 Jbeta primers characterized the PCR. Authors' data handling: Later, an analysis found 80 million or so unique TCR beta chains, and approximately 10 million of these were shared. Repertoires were generated with immunoSEQ multiplex PCR, while TCRdb's copy carries only in-frame clones and drops some. For V, J and clone size, that table is used; D and trimming come from the DNA. In the table there are approximately 150,000 clones, 75% to 90% of which are singletons. Everyone who donated was a healthy bone marrow donor.

Whole-study findings and limits: Sequences of the TCR beta chain were said to predict the HLA-A and HLA-B alleles of most subjects accurately. Common viral pathogens seemed, in a later analysis, to connect with several of the most significant clusters.

Input material: PBMCs. The chain has TRBV19 and TRBJ2-1, with TRBD1 matching 12 bases. The receptor was derived from a male donor in good health and CMV-seronegative. DNA of the CDR3: TGTGCCAGTAGTACACCGGGACAGGGGGCAAATGAGCAGTTCTTC. It encodes CASSTPGQGANEQFF.